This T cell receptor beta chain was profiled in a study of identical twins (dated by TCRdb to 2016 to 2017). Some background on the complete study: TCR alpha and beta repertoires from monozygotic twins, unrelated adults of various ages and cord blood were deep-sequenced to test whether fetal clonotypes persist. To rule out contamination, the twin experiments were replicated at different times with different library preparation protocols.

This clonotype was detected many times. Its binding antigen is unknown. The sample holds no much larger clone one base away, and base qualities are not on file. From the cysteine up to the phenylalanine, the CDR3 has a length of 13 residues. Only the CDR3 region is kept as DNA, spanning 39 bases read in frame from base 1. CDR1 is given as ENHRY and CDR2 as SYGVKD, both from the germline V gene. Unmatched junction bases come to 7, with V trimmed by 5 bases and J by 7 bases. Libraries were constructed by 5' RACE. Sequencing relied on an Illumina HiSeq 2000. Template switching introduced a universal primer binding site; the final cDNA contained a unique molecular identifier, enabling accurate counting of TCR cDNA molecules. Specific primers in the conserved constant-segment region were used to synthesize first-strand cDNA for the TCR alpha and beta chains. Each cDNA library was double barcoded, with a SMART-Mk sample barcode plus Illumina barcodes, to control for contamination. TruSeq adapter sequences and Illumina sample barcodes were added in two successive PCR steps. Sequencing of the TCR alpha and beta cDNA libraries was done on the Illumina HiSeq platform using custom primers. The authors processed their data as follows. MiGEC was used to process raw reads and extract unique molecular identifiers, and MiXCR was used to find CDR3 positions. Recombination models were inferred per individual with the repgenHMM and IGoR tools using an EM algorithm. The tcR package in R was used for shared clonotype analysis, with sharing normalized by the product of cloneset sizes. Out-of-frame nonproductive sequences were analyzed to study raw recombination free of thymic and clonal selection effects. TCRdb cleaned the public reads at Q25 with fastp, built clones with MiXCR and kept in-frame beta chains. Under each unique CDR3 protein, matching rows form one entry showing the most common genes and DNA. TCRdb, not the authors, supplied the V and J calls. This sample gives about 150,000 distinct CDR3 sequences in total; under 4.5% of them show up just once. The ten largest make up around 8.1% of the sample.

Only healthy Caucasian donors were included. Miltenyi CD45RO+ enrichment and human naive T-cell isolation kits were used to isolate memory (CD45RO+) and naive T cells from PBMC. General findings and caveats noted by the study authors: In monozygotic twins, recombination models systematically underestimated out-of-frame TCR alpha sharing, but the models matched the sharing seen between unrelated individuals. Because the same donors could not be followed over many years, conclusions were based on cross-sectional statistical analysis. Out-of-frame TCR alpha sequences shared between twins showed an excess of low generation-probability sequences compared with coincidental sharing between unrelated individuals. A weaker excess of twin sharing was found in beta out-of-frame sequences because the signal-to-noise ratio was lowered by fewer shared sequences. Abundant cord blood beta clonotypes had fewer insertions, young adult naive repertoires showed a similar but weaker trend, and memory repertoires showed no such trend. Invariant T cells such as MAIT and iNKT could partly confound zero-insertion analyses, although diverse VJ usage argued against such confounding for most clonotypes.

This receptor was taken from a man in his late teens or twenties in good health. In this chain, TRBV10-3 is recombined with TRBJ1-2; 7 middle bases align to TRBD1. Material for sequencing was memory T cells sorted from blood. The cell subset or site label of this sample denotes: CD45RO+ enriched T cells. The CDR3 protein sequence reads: CAISPGTDFGYTF. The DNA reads TGTGCCATCAGTCCCGGGACAGACTTTGGCTACACCTTC.